The T cell receptor beta chain under discussion was sequenced for a study of Ad26.COV2.S vaccination and SARS-CoV-2 variants. Study-level information: Enrolled in COV1001, the donor was in the Ad26.COV2.S trial arm, which received the vaccine. Intramuscular Ad26.COV2.S doses were given once or twice, 56 days apart.

The protocol was immunoSEQ multiplex PCR, while the TCRdb copy is restricted to in-frame clones and leaves out a portion. The sample records approximately 400,000 clones, approximately 83% being singletons. The treatment: 19 received Ad26.COV2.S at low or high dose, single or two shots; roughly five received placebo; per-sample allocation not given. The investigators took samples on day 63 after the first vaccine or placebo injection. Donor was an adult aged 18-55 years in Boston. Details on this clone: Its antigen is still unknown.

Study-wide results and limits: People who got the vaccine or the placebo had similar non-spike TCR breadth.

With 3 bases removed from V and 7 bases from J, the gap between germline ends came to 9 bases. The CDR3 sequence is 11 residues long. CDR1 DFQATT and CDR2 SNEGSKA come from the germline V gene (reference sequence). This chain links TRBV20-1 with TRBJ1-2, with a possible D match to TRBD1 (5 bases). The sequence came from a person between 18 and 65 years old who received the Ad26.COV2.S COVID-19 vaccine or a placebo. The sequences come from peripheral blood, collected in a trial of Ad26.COV2.S vaccine versus placebo. In DNA, the CDR3 is TGCAGTGCTAGCCGCCAGGGTGGCTACACCTTC. Translation gives CSASRQGGYTF.